This T cell receptor (beta chain) was found in a study of T cell responses to AZD1222 COVID-19 vaccine. As for this clone: Its specificity is unknown.

Sequencing used immunoSEQ multiplex PCR; TCRdb keeps in-frame clones, though not all of them. Among about 130,000 clones listed, nearly 90% were seen once. General study points: The study found Spike-specific TCR breadth and depth rose after two AZD1222 doses. Regions 160-218 and 743-854 held dominance among vaccine-associated CD4 TCRs, which spanned spike.

Pooled together were second doses at about 4 or about 12 weeks. V lost 0 bases and J lost 1; bases outside the gene matches: 4. The CDR3 consists of 16 residues. Looked up from germline, CDR1 is SGHNT and CDR2 is YYREEE (reference sequence). The sequence came from an adult who received the AZD1222 COVID-19 vaccine. Sequencing was performed on peripheral blood, taken 28 days after the second AZD1222 dose. The chain combines TRBV5-4 with TRBJ2-7; 10 bases agree with TRBD2. The CDR3 nucleotides are TGTGCCAGCAGCTTGGGGGCTAGCGGGGGATCCTACGAGCAGTACTTC. Translation: CASSLGASGGSYEQYF.